The sequence of this T cell receptor (beta chain) was determined in a study of vaccination and CD4 T cells after COVID-19. Findings and limits, study-wide: Only post-vaccination samples contained a median about 90% of the reactive clones in convalescent patients.

Indicated treatment: approximately nine-day PBMC culture with coronavirus spike peptide pools or control peptides (ViraFEST assay). Oncomine TCR Beta short-read sequencing was applied to DNA from cultured CD4+ T cells. The source of extracted genomic DNA was cultured CD4+ T cells. MiXCR, run by TCRdb on the PCR reads, gives a single entry per CDR3 protein. The profile shows more than 15,000 distinct CDR3 sequences, approximately 45% of them singletons. This CDR3 contains 15 residues. CDR1 and CDR2 from the germline V gene are SNHLY and FYNNEI. V dropped 6 bases and J dropped 5; count of bases not matched to a gene: 7. Comment on this clonotype: Its antigen is not known.

The sequencing used CD4+ T cells from blood, cultured in vitro, collected before SARS-CoV-2 vaccination. The receptor comes from a human donor who had recovered from COVID-19. The gene calls are TRBV2 and TRBJ2-5; 12 nucleotides agree with TRBD2. The CDR3 region is CASRGGLAGSETQYF. The CDR3 bases are TGTGCCAGCAGAGGTGGACTAGCGGGGTCGGAGACCCAGTACTTC. Full variable domain (missing parts from reference TRBV2 and TRBJ2-5): EPEVTQTPSHQVTQMGQEVILRCVPISNHLYFYWYRQILGQKVEFLVSFYNNEISEKSEIFDDQFSVERPDGSNFTLKIRSTKLEDSAMYFCASRGGLAGSETQYFGPGTRLLVL.